This T cell receptor (beta chain) emerged from a study of shared clonotypes between healthy human individuals. Study summary: Each donor's CD8 memory used one plate, CD8 naive two, each CD4 subset three.

The germline V gene encodes CDR1 MNHNY and CDR2 SVGAGI (reference sequence). The CDR3 spans 15 residues. V lost 6 bases to trimming and J lost 1 base, with 13 bases between them. Comments on this clone: Antigen: not known.

Caucasian adults living in Nashville, Tennessee, provided all samples. Partitioning of CD4+ cells yielded a CD45RA+ naive subset and a CD45RA-negative memory subset. Assay used: immunoSEQ multiplex PCR; TCRdb lists only in-frame clones, some missing. Seen here are 900,000 to 1,200,000 clones, more than 75% observed once, and the top ten hold 0.5% to 0.65%. Study results and limitations: Naive CD4 clonotype sharing across several donors was approximately 5%.

The rearrangement joins TRBV6-6 to TRBJ1-5; D is perhaps TRBD1 (5 bases). The specimen sequenced was memory CD4+ T cells from PBMCs. Described subset: CD45RA-negative fraction. This clonotype was obtained from a man in his late teens or twenties in good health. Some clones in this sample may be carry-over from other donors' samples. CDR3 loop: CASRAPGASNQPQHF. CDR3 sequence (DNA): TGTGCCAGCAGAGCTCCCGGGGCGAGCAATCAGCCCCAGCATTTT.